The sequence of this T cell receptor beta chain was determined in a study of identical twins. In its sample, this clonotype was seen a few times. Its specificity is unknown. Study-level results: For out-of-frame alpha sequences shared by twins, low generation probability was in excess. Invariant cells of the MAIT and iNKT types might have partly distorted the zero-insertion analyses. Among monozygotic twins, out-of-frame TCR alpha sharing exceeded what models predicted.

This CDR3 contains 13 residues. CDR1 and CDR2 (germline): LNHDA, SQIVND (reference sequence). V was clipped by 0 bases and J by 9 bases, with 9 bases between them. TCRdb analysed the 5' RACE reads with MiXCR anew, one entry per CDR3 protein. The sample has a few hundred thousand distinct CDR3 sequences; about an eighth are singletons. Another study also made use of these data, one on yellow fever vaccine responses in identical twins.

The chain joins TRBV19 to TRBJ2-1; D is undetermined. Sequencing used memory (CD45RO+) T cells sorted from blood. This sequence originates from a woman aged 18-29 years in good health. The CDR3 is CASSIEGKGEQFF. In DNA, the CDR3 is TGTGCCAGTAGTATAGAGGGAAAGGGTGAGCAGTTCTTC.